This T cell receptor (beta chain) appears in the sequencing data of a study of CD8+ T cells in alopecia areata (dated by TCRdb to 2017 to 2018). Concerning the study at large: Treated patients were enrolled in an open-label pilot trial of oral tofacitinib at 5 to 10 mg twice daily for moderate-to-severe alopecia areata. Tofacitinib was given for 6 to 18 months, followed by 6 months of follow-up off drug to assess delayed response and recurrence. High-throughput TCRbeta sequencing was used to examine T cell clonal expansion in alopecia areata in both the C3H/HeJ mouse model and human patients. Scalp tissue and sorted CD4+ and CD8+ peripheral blood T cells from patchy and totalis/universalis alopecia areata patients and from healthy controls were covered by human TCRbeta sequencing. Patients on tofacitinib were biopsied at baseline and after 4 and 24 weeks of treatment, and several of the patients also had a later scalp biopsy. Clonality in the scalp was compared among normal scalp (n=4), patchy alopecia areata scalp (n=8), and alopecia totalis/universalis scalp (n=8). RNA was extracted with the PAXgene miRNA kit for fixed scalp, the miRNeasy kit for PBMCs, and the RNeasy kit for mouse skin. Amplification of TCRbeta CDR3 regions was done by immunoSEQ multiplex PCR using 35 Vbeta forward primers and 13 Jbeta reverse primers.

Interpreted using the paper, the time point label stands for: baseline before oral tofacitinib. Lesional scalp punch biopsies and peripheral blood were obtained from alopecia areata patients. After PBMCs were isolated by density centrifugation and stained for CD3, CD4 and CD8, a FACSAria was used to sort CD4+ and CD8+ T cells. Remarks on this clone: Its cognate antigen has yet to be identified. Base-call qualities are not available, and no considerably larger clone is one nucleotide away.

The library was obtained by the immunoSEQ multiplex PCR assay. For TCR sequencing, RNA was extracted from every sample and reverse transcribed into cDNA to serve as template. First-strand cDNA was synthesized using SuperScript III with a 2:1 mix of oligo-dT and random hexamers. A synthetic immune receptor repertoire was used to measure amplification bias, and any remaining bias was corrected computationally. The authors' analysis ran thus. After raw reads were preprocessed to remove errors, the CDR3 was defined following IMGT conventions as running from the conserved cysteine to phenylalanine. Clonality was calculated as 1 minus Shannon entropy normalized by log2 of the number of productive unique TCRs. CD4 or CD8 identity of scalp clones was inferred by cross-referencing scalp TCRbeta sequences with sorted blood CD4 and CD8 repertoires. TCRdb's version of the immuneACCESS table is confined to in-frame rearrangements and falls short of the full clone set. An unresolved V gene accounts for under half of the shortfall where checked; the remainder is of unknown origin. The V and J calls and clone size were taken over from that table, and D and trimming were inferred from the DNA. The sample table lists some 170,000 clones, around 64% of them with a count of one. In total, the top ten clones hold 9.5% to 12% of the sample.

Overall study results and their limits: Compared with normal scalp, lesional scalp, particularly in alopecia totalis/universalis, had higher clonality and more expanded CD8+ clones, which suggests antigenic drive. Shared TCR sequences between patients were less evident than in mice, which may be partly attributable to HLA diversity in the patient population. Resident alphabeta T cells in normal human skin are also sequenced, complicating scalp TCR repertoire analysis, unlike mouse skin dominated by gammadelta T cells.

This TCR was recovered from a human donor with alopecia areata. This sample comprised CD8+ T cells sorted from blood, obtained at week 0.

The CDR3 sequence is CASSRRIFRDRGGSSYEQYF. In nucleotide form, the sequence is TGCGCCAGCAGCCGTCGCATATTCCGGGACAGGGGGGGAAGCTCCTACGAGCAGTACTTC. The rearranged chain carries TRBV4-1 and TRBJ2-7; 11 bases in the middle match TRBD1. The CDR3 contains 20 residues, cysteine and phenylalanine counted. Kept here is only the CDR3 DNA, which spans 60 bases and is read in frame from base 1. Germline trimming amounts to 4 bases on V and 0 bases on J, with 17 as the count of junction bases outside the gene matches. Taken from the germline V gene, the CDR1 and CDR2 loops are MGHRA and YSYEKL.